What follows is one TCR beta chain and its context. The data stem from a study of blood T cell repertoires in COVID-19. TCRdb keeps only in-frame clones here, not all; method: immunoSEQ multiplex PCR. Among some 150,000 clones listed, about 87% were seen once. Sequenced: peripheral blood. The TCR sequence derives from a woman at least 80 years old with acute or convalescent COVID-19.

The CDR3 sequence: CASSQVIGGNYGYTF. As DNA, the CDR3 is TGCGCCAGCAGCCAAGTTATCGGGGGAAACTATGGCTACACCTTC. This rearrangement joins TRBV4-1 to TRBJ1-2; D may be TRBD1 (5 bases). The germline V gene has CDR1 MGHRA and CDR2 YSYEKL. The CDR3 totals 15 residues. The V gene lost 1 base and the J gene lost 2 bases, with 11 bases spanning the gap.